This TCR beta chain comes out of a study of CD8 T cells in ankylosing spondylitis. Each CDR3 protein is one row after TCRdb ran MiXCR on the 5' RACE reads. This sample has over 150,000 distinct CDR3 sequences, with 9.5% to 15% found just once. The CDR3 is made up of 15 amino acids. CDR1 SGHNT and CDR2 YYREEE come from the germline V gene (reference sequence). Between the trimmed V and J ends, which lost 4 bases and 4 bases, there was a span of 17 bases. The receptor was isolated from a male donor with ankylosing spondylitis or in good health (not recorded which). This chain links TRBV5-4 with TRBJ1-1, with D tentatively TRBD1 (6 bases). Sequences were obtained from blood, either unsorted or a sorted T cell fraction (not recorded which). CDR3 residues: CASSGGVTGSTEAFF. In DNA form, the CDR3 reads TGTGCCAGCAGCGGAGGAGTAACAGGGTCCACTGAAGCTTTCTTT.